This section outlines one TCR beta chain sequence together with its context. What it recognizes is unknown. This sample was included in a study of human T cells and chemical hapten exposure. As for time point: pre-sensitization, week 0. Indicated treatment: therapeutic diphenylcyclopropenone sensitization with weekly scalp DPC. TCRdb redid the calling of the RACE reads with MiXCR, one entry per CDR3 protein. The top ten clones hold around 2.6% of a sample with about 380,000 distinct CDR3 sequences, roughly 5% of them seen once. The germline V gene has CDR1 SEHNR and CDR2 FQNEAQ (reference sequence). The CDR3 runs to 12 residues. V lost 2 bases to trimming and J lost 8 bases, with 9 bases between them. General observations from the study: Sensitization with DPC brought no change to TCRs above 1 in 1000 in frequency.

The origin of this receptor is a woman between 50 and 59 years old with alopecia areata. Some clones in this sample may be carry-over from other donors' samples. The sequencing here drew on whole blood, taken in connection with sensitization to the hapten diphenylcyclopropenone (DPC). The rearrangement links TRBV7-9 to TRBJ1-1; D not resolved. CDR3 loop: CASSLIMREAFF. In DNA, the CDR3 is TGTGCCAGCAGCTTAATTATGAGGGAAGCTTTCTTT. The full variable domain, with the rest looked up from reference TRBV7-9 and TRBJ1-1, is DTGVSQNPRHKITKRGQNVTFRCDPISEHNRLYWYRQTLGQGPEFLTYFQNEAQLEKSRLLSDRFSAERPKGSFSTLEIQRTEQGDSAMYLCASSLIMREAFFGQGTRLTVV.